Included here is one TCR beta chain sequence, with context. The antigen it recognizes is unknown. Base qualities were left out, and no much larger clone turns up one base away. This record comes from a study of cytotoxic CD8 clonotypes in ibrutinib-treated CLL (dated by TCRdb to about 2021). About the study as a whole: The cohort had about a dozen relapsed/refractory and around 15 treatment-naive patients; roughly 17 were IGHV unmutated. Every remission and progressive disease sample was obtained while ibrutinib was still being received by the patients. An average of about 250,000 productive templates and tens of thousands of productive rearrangements was obtained per sample. Cryopreserved peripheral blood mononuclear cells were obtained prior to treatment, at the time of response, and at either disease progression or sustained remission. Partial responses were observed in 24 patients and complete responses in 2; after a median follow-up of around 68 months, remission was maintained in around 14 patients and progression was observed in roughly twelve. Response samples were obtained after a median of 12 months of treatment, with a range of roughly 6 to 40 months. Of the 86 participants in the trial, 20 to 30 had longitudinal samples available. The research as a whole found: At baseline, clonality was higher than in age-matched healthy donors and showed a strong correlation with circulating CD8+ T-cell counts. Lymph node repertoires were not examined, and the timing of sampling was not matched between patients in sustained remission and those whose disease progressed. Clonality increased at ibrutinib response, stayed stable in sustained remission, and fell back toward baseline at progression. Public clonotypes were rare and either contracted or stayed stable during treatment, and the rise in clonality at ibrutinib response reflected the expansion of private clonotypes.

The goal of deep resolution MiSeq sequencing was a depth between 1 in 1 million and 1 in 200,000 T cells, and coverage averaged 10x per clonotype. The immunoSEQ hsTCRB Kit was used to generate TCR beta libraries. In the original analysis: Data were analyzed with ImmunoSEQ Data Assistant and ImmunoSEQ Analyzer, with V, D and J genes assigned per IMGT definitions. Clonality, which ranges from 0 to 1, was calculated as one minus the normalized Shannon entropy of productive rearrangement frequencies. Only overrepresented clonotypes making up at least 0.05% of each patient's repertoire were included in the public clonotype analysis. Approximately 13 age-matched healthy donor repertoires from immuneACCESS served as clonality controls. Imported from immuneACCESS, the table was reduced by TCRdb to in-frame sequences with V and J called. These copies leave out some clones; in studies compared against another copy, an unresolved V gene accounts for under half, and the cause of the remainder is not known. V and J calls and clone size come straight from that table; D and trimming were deduced from the DNA. This sample gives 250,000 to 350,000 clones in total; approximately 76% of them show up just once. The ten largest clones add up to roughly 5.7% of the sample.

CDR1 is given as MNHNY and CDR2 as SVGAGI, both from the germline V gene (reference sequence). The CDR3 spans 12 residues, from the cysteine through the phenylalanine. The kept DNA is CDR3 alone, 36 bases in frame from the first base. The trim is 6 bases for V and 8 bases for J, with a gap of 13 bases between the germline ends. The meaning of the sample's time point label: progressive disease on ibrutinib. Roughly 2 micrograms of genomic DNA were extracted from cryopreserved PBMCs for TCR beta library preparation. Longitudinal blood samples from CLL patients receiving ibrutinib monotherapy were subjected to high-throughput TCR beta sequencing. The patients took part in an open-label, single-center phase 2 trial of ibrutinib monotherapy.

The rearranged chain carries TRBV6-6 and TRBJ1-2; TRBD1 is a weak D gene call, 5 bases matching. The source is a human donor with chronic lymphocytic leukemia. Sequencing was performed on PBMCs, taken at disease progression, from a patient treated with ibrutinib. The DNA sequence is given as TGTGCCAGCAGCGCAGGGTTGGAGGGCTACACCTTC. Its translation is CASSAGLEGYTF.